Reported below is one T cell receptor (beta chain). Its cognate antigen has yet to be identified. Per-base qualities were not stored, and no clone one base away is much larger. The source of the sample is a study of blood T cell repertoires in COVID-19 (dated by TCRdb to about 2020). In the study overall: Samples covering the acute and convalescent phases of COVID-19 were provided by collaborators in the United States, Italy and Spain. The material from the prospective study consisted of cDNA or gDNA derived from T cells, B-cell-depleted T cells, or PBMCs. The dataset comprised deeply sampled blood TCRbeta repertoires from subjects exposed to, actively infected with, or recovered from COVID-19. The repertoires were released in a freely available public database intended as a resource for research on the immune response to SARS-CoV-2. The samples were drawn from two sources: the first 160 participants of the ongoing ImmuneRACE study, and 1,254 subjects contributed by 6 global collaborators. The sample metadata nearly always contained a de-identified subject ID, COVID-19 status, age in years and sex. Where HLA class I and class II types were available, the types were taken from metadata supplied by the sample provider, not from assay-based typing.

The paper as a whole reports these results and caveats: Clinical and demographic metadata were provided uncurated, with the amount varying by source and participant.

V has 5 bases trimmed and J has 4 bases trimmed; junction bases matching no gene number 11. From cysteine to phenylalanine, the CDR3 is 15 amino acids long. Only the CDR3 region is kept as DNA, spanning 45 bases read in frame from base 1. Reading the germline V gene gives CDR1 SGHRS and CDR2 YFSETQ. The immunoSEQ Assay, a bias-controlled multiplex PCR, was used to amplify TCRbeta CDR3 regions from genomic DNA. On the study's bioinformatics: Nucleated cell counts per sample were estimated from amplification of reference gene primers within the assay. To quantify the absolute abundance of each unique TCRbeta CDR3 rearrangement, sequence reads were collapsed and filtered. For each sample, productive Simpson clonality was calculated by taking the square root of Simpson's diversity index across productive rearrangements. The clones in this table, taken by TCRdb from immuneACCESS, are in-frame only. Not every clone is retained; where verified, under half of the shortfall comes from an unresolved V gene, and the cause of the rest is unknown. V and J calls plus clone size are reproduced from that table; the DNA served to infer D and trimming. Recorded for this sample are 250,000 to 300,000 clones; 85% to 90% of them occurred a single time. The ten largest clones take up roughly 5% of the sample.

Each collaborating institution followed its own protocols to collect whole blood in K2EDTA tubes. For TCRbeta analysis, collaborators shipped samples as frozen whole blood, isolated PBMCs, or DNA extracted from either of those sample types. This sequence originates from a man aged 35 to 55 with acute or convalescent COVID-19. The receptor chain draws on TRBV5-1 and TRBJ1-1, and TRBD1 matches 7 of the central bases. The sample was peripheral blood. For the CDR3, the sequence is CASSFGTALITEAFF. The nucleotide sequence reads TGCGCCAGCAGTTTTGGGACAGCTCTAATCACTGAAGCTTTCTTT.